This TCR beta chain was sequenced for a study of blood T cell repertoires in COVID-19. Study-level background: Samples of COVID-19 (acute and convalescent) were obtained from the United States, Italy and Spain.

The data were produced by immunoSEQ multiplex PCR, yet TCRdb's version contains in-frame clones alone and is incomplete. This table holds 400,000 to 450,000 clones, 80% to 95% found once. V gave up 1 base and J gave up 7 bases, with 12 bases separating them. Per germline, CDR1 SGHAT and CDR2 FQNNGV. The CDR3 consists of 14 residues. For recovered donors of Cohort 3, there were two negative PCRs, clearance, or symptom resolution. The clonotype originates from a man between 18 and 29 years old who had recovered from COVID-19. Sample: PBMCs or T cells enriched from blood (not recorded which). The chain joins TRBV11-2 to TRBJ2-3; D might be TRBD1 (5 bases). The CDR3 here is CASSLAGRANTQYF. Here the CDR3 DNA reads TGTGCCAGCAGCTTAGCGGGCAGGGCGAATACGCAGTATTTT. Full variable domain (outside the CDR3, taken from reference TRBV11-2 and TRBJ2-3): EAGVAQSPRYKIIEKRQSVAFWCNPISGHATLYWYQQILGQGPKLLIQFQNNGVVDDSQLPKDRFSAERLKGVDSTLKIQPAKLEDSAVYLCASSLAGRANTQYFGPGTRLTVL.